The source of this T cell receptor (beta chain) is a study of CD8 T cells in ankylosing spondylitis. Study-wide points: What seemed typical of ankylosing spondylitis blood was a TCR beta motif built from eight highly homologous variants. Enrichment of disease-linked clones was reportedly significant in matched ankylosing spondylitis synovial fluid. Some motif variants were previously reported in reactive arthritis synovial fluid and blood.

V was cut by 0 bases and J by 4 bases, with 13 bases left in between. The germline CDR1 and CDR2 sequences are LGHDT and YNNKEL (reference sequence). The CDR3 spans 15 residues. By quantitative 5'-RACE with molecular barcodes, the TCR beta libraries were made. TCRdb re-called the 5' RACE reads with MiXCR, one entry per CDR3 protein. The data contain approximately 250,000 distinct CDR3 sequences, about 11% of them seen just once; the ten biggest clones take up approximately 2.5%. This clonotype was counted ten times or more. Its antigen is unknown. The receptor was derived from a male donor with ankylosing spondylitis or in good health (not recorded which). The sample comprised blood, either unsorted or a sorted T cell fraction (not recorded which). This sequence joins TRBV3-1 and TRBJ2-7; no firm D call. CDR3 in DNA: TGTGCCAGCAGCCAAGATTTGGGGTTTTCATACGAGCAGTACTTC. Amino acids: CASSQDLGFSYEQYF.